Each of the 21 T cell receptor beta chains below was sequenced from the same sample in a study of monozygotic twins with inflammatory bowel disease (dated by TCRdb to the late 2010s). Library creation used 5' RACE. The data were produced on an Illumina HiSeq 2500. With the reads reprocessed by TCRdb, a single entry stands for each CDR3 protein sequence and no DNA is reported. This sample's table contains nearly 450,000 distinct CDR3 sequences. The leading ten clones occupy about 2.6% of the sample. Sequencing used blood. These receptors all stem from a human donor with ulcerative colitis or Crohn's disease, or a healthy co-twin of an affected twin (not recorded which).

The rearrangement links TRBV12-3 or TRBV12-4 to TRBJ1-5; TCRdb returns TRBD1, unconfirmable since there is no DNA. The CDR3 is 17 residues long. CDR3: CASSGRPGGPSNQPQHF.

This rearrangement joins TRBV18 to TRBJ2-1; no DNA is available, so the TRBD1 call from TCRdb remains unchecked. Looked up from germline, CDR1 is KGHSH and CDR2 is LQKENI. This CDR3 region has 13 residues. The CDR3 loop reads CASSPEAPDEQFF.

The V and J genes are TRBV12-5 and TRBJ1-3. The germline V gene encodes CDR1 LGHNT and CDR2 FRNRAP. The CDR3 runs 12 residues. CDR3 protein: CASGSEGGTIYF.

The V and J genes are TRBV12-3 or TRBV12-4 and TRBJ2-1; TCRdb's D gene call, TRBD2, goes unchecked for lack of DNA. The CDR3 loop spans 17 amino acids. The CDR3 sequence: CASSRGLAGVAYNEQFF.

This chain uses TRBV21-1 with TRBJ1-5. TRBV21-1 has pseudogene status. CDR3 length equals 14 residues. The CDR3 loop reads CASTLPMCNQPQHF.

The J gene is TRBJ2-5, the V gene TRBV6-5. The germline V gene has CDR1 MNHEY and CDR2 SVGAGI. The CDR3 runs to 15 residues. The CDR3 sequence is CASSSGWTSTETQYF.

The chain uses TRBV30 and TRBJ1-6; TCRdb picks TRBD1, but there is no DNA to check that call. Germline CDR1 GTSNPN, CDR2 SVGIG (reference sequence). CDR3 length equals 15 residues. This CDR3 reads CAWSEGTGEHSPLHF.

V usage is TRBV20-1 and J usage is TRBJ2-7; the D call from TCRdb, TRBD2, cannot be confirmed without DNA. Germline V gives CDR1 DFQATT, CDR2 SNEGSKA (reference sequence). This CDR3 comprises 14 residues. Here the CDR3 reads CSAPSSSAGHEQYF.

This rearrangement joins TRBV29-1 to TRBJ2-5; TCRdb returns TRBD2, unconfirmable since there is no DNA. This CDR3 comprises 13 residues. Germline V gene data show CDR1 as SQVTM and CDR2 as ANQGSEA. The chain's CDR3 is CSDEGQGGVTQYF. The whole variable domain, remainder taken from reference TRBV29-1 and TRBJ2-5, is SAVISQKPSRDICQRGTSLTIQCQVDSQVTMMFWYRQQPGQSLTLIATANQGSEATYESGFVIDKFPISRPNLTFSTLTVSNMSPEDSSIYLCSDEGQGGVTQYFGPGTRLLVL.

The rearrangement links TRBV18 to TRBJ1-5; TCRdb names TRBD1, which stays unverified in the absence of DNA. Germline assignment: CDR1 KGHSH and CDR2 LQKENI. The CDR3 totals 15 residues. The CDR3 is CASSPLQGAEQPQHF.

The chain couples TRBV5-1 to TRBJ2-3. The germline V gene encodes CDR1 SGHRS and CDR2 YFSETQ. CDR3 length: 14 residues. Here the CDR3 reads CASSLGRFPDTQYF.

The chain has TRBV18 and TRBJ2-1; TCRdb calls TRBD2, which cannot be checked without DNA. In germline, CDR1 is KGHSH, CDR2 LQKENI. The CDR3 runs to 15 residues. The CDR3: CASSPLSGSGNEQFF.

The chain recombines TRBV15 with TRBJ2-1; TCRdb's D call, TRBD1, is unchecked because there is no DNA. This CDR3 comprises 13 residues. In germline, CDR1 is LNHNV, CDR2 YYDKDF (reference sequence). This CDR3 is CATSRAQGDEQFF.

The chain links TRBV19 to TRBJ2-3; the D call from TCRdb, TRBD2, cannot be confirmed without DNA. Germline loops: CDR1 LNHDA, CDR2 SQIVND (reference sequence). The CDR3 runs to 13 residues. The chain's CDR3 is CASSKRYTDTQYF.

Here the CDR3 reads CASSFSRDRGRLLYGYTF. This rearrangement joins TRBV2 to TRBJ1-2; TCRdb indicates TRBD1, and absent DNA this call remains unverified. Germline V gene data show CDR1 as SNHLY and CDR2 as FYNNEI. The CDR3 is made up of 18 amino acids.

V is TRBV2 and J is TRBJ1-2; TCRdb calls TRBD1, which cannot be checked without DNA. Germline V gives CDR1 SNHLY, CDR2 FYNNEI. The CDR3 is made up of 14 amino acids. The CDR3 loop reads CASSFLGQNYGYTF.

The rearrangement joins TRBV5-1 to TRBJ2-2; the TCRdb call, TRBD1, lacks DNA for checking. This CDR3 has 16 amino acids. The germline gives CDR1 SGHRS, CDR2 YFSETQ. This CDR3 reads CASSGEPTGNTGELFF.

The CDR3 sequence: CSASRQVNTGELFF. The chain has TRBV20-1 and TRBJ2-2. Germline values: CDR1 DFQATT, CDR2 SNEGSKA (reference sequence). The CDR3 has 14 amino acids.

The V and J genes are TRBV7-2 and TRBJ2-7; TCRdb's D call, TRBD2, is unchecked because there is no DNA. This CDR3 has 15 amino acids. CDR1 and CDR2 from the germline V gene are SGHTA and FQGNSA. CDR3 loop: CASSLGLTGVDEQYF. Full variable domain (remainder filled in from reference TRBV7-2 and TRBJ2-7): GAGVSQSPSNKVTEKGKDVELRCDPISGHTALYWYRQSLGQGLEFLIYFQGNSAPDKSGLPSDRFSAERTGGSVSTLTIQRTQQEDSAVYLCASSLGLTGVDEQYFGPGTRLTVT.

This sequence joins TRBV3-1 and TRBJ1-2. This CDR3 comprises 14 residues. Germline V CDR1 and CDR2: LGHDT, YNNKEL (reference sequence). The CDR3 region is CASSQVGRIYGYTF.

The V gene is TRBV14, the J gene TRBJ2-3; TCRdb designates TRBD1, a call that cannot be tested without DNA. The CDR3 sequence is 16 residues long. The germline V gene has CDR1 SGHDN and CDR2 FVKESK. CDR3 residues: CASSQDRGVLTDTQYF.